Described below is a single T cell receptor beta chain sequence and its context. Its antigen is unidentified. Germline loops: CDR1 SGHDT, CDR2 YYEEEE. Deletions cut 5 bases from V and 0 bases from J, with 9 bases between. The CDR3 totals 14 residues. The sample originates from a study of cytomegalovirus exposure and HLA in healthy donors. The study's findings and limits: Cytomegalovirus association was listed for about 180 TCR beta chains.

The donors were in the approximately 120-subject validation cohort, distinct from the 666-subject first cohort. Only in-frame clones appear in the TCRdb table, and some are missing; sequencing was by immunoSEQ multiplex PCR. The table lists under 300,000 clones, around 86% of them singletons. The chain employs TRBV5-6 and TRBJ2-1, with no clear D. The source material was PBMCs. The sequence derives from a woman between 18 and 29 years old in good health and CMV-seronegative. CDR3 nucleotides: TGTGCCAGCAGACTGATGAGCTCCTACAATGAGCAGTTCTTC. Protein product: CASRLMSSYNEQFF. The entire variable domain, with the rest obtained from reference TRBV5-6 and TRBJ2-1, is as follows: DAGVTQSPTHLIKTRGQQVTLRCSPKSGHDTVSWYQQALGQGPQFIFQYYEEEERQRGNFPDRFSGHQFPNYSSELNVNALLLGDSALYLCASRLMSSYNEQFFGPGTRLTVL.